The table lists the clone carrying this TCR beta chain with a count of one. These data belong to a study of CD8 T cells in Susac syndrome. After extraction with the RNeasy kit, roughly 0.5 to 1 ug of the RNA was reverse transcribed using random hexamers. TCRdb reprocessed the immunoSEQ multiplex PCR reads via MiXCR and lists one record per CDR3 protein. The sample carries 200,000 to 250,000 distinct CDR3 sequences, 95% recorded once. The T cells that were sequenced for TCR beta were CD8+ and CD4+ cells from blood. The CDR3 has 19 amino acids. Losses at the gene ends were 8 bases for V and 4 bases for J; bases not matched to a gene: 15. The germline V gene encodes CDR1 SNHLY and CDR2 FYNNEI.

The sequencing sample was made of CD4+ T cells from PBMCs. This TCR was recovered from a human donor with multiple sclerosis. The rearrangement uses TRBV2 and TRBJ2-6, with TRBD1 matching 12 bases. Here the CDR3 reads CASLEHRDRGRTGANVLTF. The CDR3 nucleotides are TGTGCCAGCCTTGAACACCGGGACAGGGGGCGAACAGGGGCCAACGTCCTGACTTTC. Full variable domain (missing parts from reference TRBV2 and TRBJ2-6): EPEVTQTPSHQVTQMGQEVILRCVPISNHLYFYWYRQILGQKVEFLVSFYNNEISEKSEIFDDQFSVERPDGSNFTLKIRSTKLEDSAMYFCASLEHRDRGRTGANVLTFGAGSRLTVL.